The rows below give T cell receptor beta chains drawn from one sample of a study of cytomegalovirus exposure and HLA in healthy donors. The protocol was immunoSEQ multiplex PCR, while the TCRdb copy is restricted to in-frame clones and leaves out a portion. The data contain 140,000 to 150,000 clones, approximately 65% of them singletons. The source material was PBMCs. The receptors originated from a woman aged 55-75 years in good health and CMV-seronegative. The CDR3 runs from the conserved cysteine through the conserved F or W. The D gene is left open where the match is weak. Some rows mark clone size as missing; the rest say once, few, many or name a class of expanded clone.

>few|TRBJ1-2|TRBV9|-
CASSPTERGNYGYTF
TGTGCCAGCAGCCCCACCGAGAGAGGGAACTATGGCTACACCTTC
>-|TRBJ2-2|TRBV11-2|TRBD1
CASSSPGTGNTGELFF
TGTGCCAGCAGCTCTCCGGGGACAGGGAACACCGGGGAGCTGTTTTTT
>-|TRBJ1-1|TRBV27|-
CASRAGRANTEAFF
TGTGCCAGCCGAGCGGGACGCGCGAACACTGAAGCTTTCTTT
>few|TRBJ1-6|TRBV7-9|-
CASSPQTSGNSPLHF
TGTGCCAGCAGCCCGCAGACAAGTGGTAATTCACCCCTCCACTTT
>-|TRBJ1-2|TRBV15|TRBD1
CATSTDREGYGYTF
TGTGCCACCAGCACGGACAGGGAGGGCTATGGCTACACCTTC
>-|TRBJ2-7|TRBV4-1|-
CASSQVPAAYEQYF
TGCGCCAGCAGCCAGGTGCCAGCGGCCTACGAGCAGTACTTC
>-|TRBJ1-1|TRBV7-9|-
CASSLDVSRTEAFF
TGTGCCAGCAGCTTAGATGTCTCGAGGACTGAAGCTTTCTTT
>-|TRBJ1-4|TRBV5-6|TRBD1
CASSLTGGPTNEKLFF
TGTGCCAGCAGCTTGACAGGGGGCCCAACTAATGAAAAACTGTTTTTT
>-|TRBJ2-2|TRBV27|-
CASSSGGQTNTGELFF
TGTGCCAGCAGTTCAGGAGGACAGACAAACACCGGGGAGCTGTTTTTT
>-|TRBJ2-7|TRBV2|TRBD1
CASTLSTGAYEQYF
TGTGCCAGCACCCTTTCGACAGGGGCCTACGAGCAGTACTTC
>-|TRBJ2-1|TRBV7-8|-
CASSPYPGMGEQFF
TGTGCCAGCAGCCCGTACCCGGGGATGGGTGAGCAGTTCTTC
>-|TRBJ1-5|TRBV19|TRBD1
CATNRVGTGSNQPQHF
TGTGCCACCAATCGTGTGGGGACAGGTAGCAATCAGCCCCAGCATTTT
>few|TRBJ1-5|TRBV7-9|TRBD1
CASSLGGQGYQPQHF
TGTGCCAGCAGCTTAGGAGGACAGGGGTATCAGCCCCAGCATTTT
>-|TRBJ2-2|TRBV7-2|-
CASSPTRAGELFF
TGTGCCAGCAGCCCCACTAGAGCCGGGGAGCTGTTTTTT
>few|TRBJ2-4|TRBV6-1|-
CASSEAQIAKNIQYF
TGTGCCAGCAGTGAAGCTCAGATAGCCAAAAACATTCAGTACTTC
>few|TRBJ2-7|TRBV19|TRBD2
CASSILAGAYEQYF
TGTGCCAGTAGTATACTAGCGGGGGCCTACGAGCAGTACTTC
>-|TRBJ2-7|TRBV5-4|-
CASSLARQAEEGEQYF
TGTGCCAGCAGCTTGGCGCGGCAGGCGGAGGAGGGCGAGCAGTACTTC
>-|TRBJ1-1|TRBV6-1|-
CASSAGGAEAFF
TGTGCCAGCAGTGCTGGAGGGGCTGAAGCTTTCTTT
>-|TRBJ2-2|TRBV4-2|-
CASSQDPGLNTGELFF
TGTGCCAGCAGCCAAGACCCAGGACTGAACACCGGGGAGCTGTTTTTT
>-|TRBJ2-7|TRBV7-6|TRBD1
CASSLGGQGTYEQYF
TGTGCCAGCAGCTTAGGTGGACAGGGAACCTACGAGCAGTACTTC
>-|TRBJ2-5|TRBV4-2|TRBD1
CASSRTGQGIGETQYF
TGTGCCAGCAGCCGCACGGGACAGGGTATAGGAGAGACCCAGTACTTC
>-|TRBJ2-5|TRBV5-4|-
CASSSAGGKTQYF
TGTGCCAGCAGCTCCGCCGGGGGAAAGACCCAGTACTTC
>-|TRBJ2-3|TRBV18|-
CASSPPGTDTQYF
TGTGCCAGCTCACCACCCGGCACAGATACGCAGTATTTT
>-|TRBJ1-3|TRBV5-5|-
CASSLPRGDTIYF
TGTGCCAGCAGCTTGCCCAGGGGTGACACCATATATTTT
>-|TRBJ1-2|TRBV27|-
CASSPTGNYGYTF
TGTGCCAGCAGTCCAACGGGGAACTATGGCTACACCTTC
>-|TRBJ2-3|TRBV9|TRBD2
CASSVEGGGASGNTQYF
TGTGCCAGCAGCGTCGAGGGCGGGGGGGCATCGGGCAATACGCAGTATTTT
>-|TRBJ2-7|TRBV6-5|-
CASSDDNTYEQYF
TGTGCCAGCAGTGACGACAACACCTACGAGCAGTACTTC
>-|TRBJ2-7|TRBV18|-
CASLLKGSAESEQYF
TGTGCCAGCTTACTCAAGGGGTCTGCGGAAAGCGAGCAGTACTTC
>-|TRBJ2-1|TRBV6-5|TRBD2
CASSSTSGGINEQFF
TGTGCCAGCAGTTCTACTAGCGGGGGTATCAATGAGCAGTTCTTC
>-|TRBJ2-7|TRBV5-1|TRBD2
CASSYSSGGAYEQYF
TGCGCCAGCAGCTATTCTAGCGGGGGGGCCTACGAGCAGTACTTC
>-|TRBJ2-7|TRBV19|TRBD1
CASSPRTGGASEQYF
TGTGCCAGTAGTCCCCGGACAGGGGGCGCGTCCGAGCAGTACTTC
>-|TRBJ1-2|TRBV5-4|TRBD1
CASSLQGARGYTF
TGTGCCAGCAGTCTACAGGGGGCGCGAGGCTACACCTTC
>-|TRBJ2-2|TRBV28|TRBD2
CASSYGRGGTGELFF
TGTGCCAGCAGTTACGGGAGGGGGGGCACCGGGGAGCTGTTTTTT
>-|TRBJ2-3|TRBV5-4|TRBD2
CASSWGTSFGTDTQYF
TGTGCCAGCAGCTGGGGGACTAGCTTTGGGACAGATACGCAGTATTTT
>few|TRBJ1-1|TRBV6-1|-
CASQTETYTEAFF
TGTGCCAGCCAGACAGAAACTTACACTGAAGCTTTCTTT
>few|TRBJ2-2|TRBV7-2|TRBD2
CASSTPGGGAYTGELFF
TGTGCCAGCAGCACCCCGGGAGGGGGGGCATACACCGGGGAGCTGTTTTTT
>-|TRBJ1-1|TRBV7-2|-
CASSLLGGRTVNTEAFF
TGTGCCAGCAGCTTATTGGGAGGGAGAACGGTGAACACTGAAGCTTTCTTT
>-|TRBJ1-1|TRBV5-1|-
CASSTRAMNTEAFF
TGCGCCAGTTCAACCAGGGCGATGAACACTGAAGCTTTCTTT
>-|TRBJ2-1|TRBV28|TRBD2
CASSLWSGLGVDNEQFF
TGTGCCAGCAGTTTATGGTCGGGACTAGGCGTGGATAATGAGCAGTTCTTC
>-|TRBJ2-7|TRBV6-5|TRBD2
CASSYSTSGTPYEQYF
TGTGCCAGCAGTTACTCGACTAGCGGGACTCCCTACGAGCAGTACTTC
>-|TRBJ2-3|TRBV5-1|-
CASSLANPGADTQYF
TGCGCCAGCAGCTTGGCCAATCCCGGGGCAGATACGCAGTATTTT
>-|TRBJ1-6|TRBV27|-
CASGGASPLHF
TGTGCCAGCGGGGGGGCGTCACCCCTCCACTTT
>-|TRBJ1-6|TRBV5-8|TRBD1
CASSPGGYSPLHF
TGTGCCAGCAGCCCAGGGGGCTATTCACCCCTCCACTTT
>-|TRBJ2-2|TRBV28|TRBD2
CASSTSGLNTGELFF
TGTGCCAGCAGTACTAGCGGCCTTAACACCGGGGAGCTGTTTTTT
>few|TRBJ1-6|TRBV5-1|-
CASSLEEAQDNSPLHF
TGCGCCAGCAGCTTGGAAGAGGCCCAAGATAATTCACCCCTCCACTTT
>-|TRBJ2-7|TRBV5-1|-
CASSLDIIGGRVSYEQYF
TGCGCCAGCAGCTTGGACATAATAGGAGGGCGGGTCTCCTACGAGCAGTACTTC
>-|TRBJ2-1|TRBV5-6|TRBD2
CASSSGTSVFYNEQFF
TGTGCCAGCAGCTCGGGGACTAGCGTTTTCTACAATGAGCAGTTCTTC
>-|TRBJ1-3|TRBV9|TRBD1
CASSVVSGQGTGNTIYF
TGTGCCAGCAGCGTAGTTTCTGGACAGGGGACTGGAAACACCATATATTTT
>-|TRBJ2-7|TRBV5-6|-
CASSLGRGGQYF
TGTGCCAGCAGCTTGGGGCGTGGAGGGCAGTACTTC
>-|TRBJ1-1|TRBV9|-
CASSVDSLNTEAFF
TGTGCCAGCAGCGTCGACAGCCTGAACACTGAAGCTTTCTTT
>-|TRBJ2-3|TRBV19|-
CASSPLSLDTQYF
TGTGCCAGTAGTCCCCTAAGCCTGGATACGCAGTATTTT
>-|TRBJ1-2|TRBV5-8|-
CASSLGNRDNYGYTF
TGTGCCAGCAGCTTGGGGAACAGAGACAACTATGGCTACACCTTC
>-|TRBJ2-3|TRBV2|-
CASQDLTSTDTQYF
TGTGCCAGCCAGGACTTAACTAGCACAGATACGCAGTATTTT
>-|TRBJ2-3|TRBV7-2|TRBD1
CASSLGRTGSTDTQYF
TGTGCCAGCAGCTTAGGTCGGACAGGGTCAACAGATACGCAGTATTTT
>few|TRBJ1-5|TRBV14|-
CASSQVVVGVRINQPQHF
TGTGCCAGCAGCCAAGTTGTAGTCGGGGTCCGCATCAATCAGCCCCAGCATTTT
>-|TRBJ1-1|TRBV2|TRBD1
CASNALLSNRGAFF
TGTGCCAGCAACGCGCTCTTATCAAACAGGGGAGCTTTCTTT
>-|TRBJ1-2|TRBV7-8|-
CASSQTQGWGYTF
TGTGCCAGCAGCCAAACGCAGGGGTGGGGCTACACCTTC
>few|TRBJ1-2|TRBV5-8|-
CASSLSGVNGYTF
TGTGCCAGCAGCTTGTCTGGAGTTAATGGCTACACCTTC
>few|TRBJ2-7|TRBV5-1|-
CASSLEGGRSYEQYF
TGCGCCAGCAGCTTGGAAGGGGGTAGGTCCTACGAGCAGTACTTC